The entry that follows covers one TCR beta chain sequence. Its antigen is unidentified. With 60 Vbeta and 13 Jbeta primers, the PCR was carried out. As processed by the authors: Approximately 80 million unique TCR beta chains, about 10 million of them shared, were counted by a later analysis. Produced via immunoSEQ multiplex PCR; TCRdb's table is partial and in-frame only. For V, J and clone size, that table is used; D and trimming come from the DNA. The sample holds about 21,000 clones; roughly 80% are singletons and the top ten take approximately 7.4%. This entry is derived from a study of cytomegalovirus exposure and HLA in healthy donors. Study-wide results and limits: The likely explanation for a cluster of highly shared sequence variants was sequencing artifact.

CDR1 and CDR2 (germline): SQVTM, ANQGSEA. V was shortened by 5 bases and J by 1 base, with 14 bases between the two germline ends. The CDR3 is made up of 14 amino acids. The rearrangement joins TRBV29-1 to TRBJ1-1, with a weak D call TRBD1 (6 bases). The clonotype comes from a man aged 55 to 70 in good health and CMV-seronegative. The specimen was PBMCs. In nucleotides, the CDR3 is TGCAGCGTTTCCGGGGGGCAGGGGAACACTGAAGCTTTCTTT. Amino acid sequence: CSVSGGQGNTEAFF. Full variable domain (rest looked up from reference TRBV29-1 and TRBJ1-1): SAVISQKPSRDICQRGTSLTIQCQVDSQVTMMFWYRQQPGQSLTLIATANQGSEATYESGFVIDKFPISRPNLTFSTLTVSNMSPEDSSIYLCSVSGGQGNTEAFFGQGTRLTVV.